This T cell receptor beta chain was recorded in a study of cytomegalovirus exposure and HLA in healthy donors. Notes on the study in general: The likely origin of a cluster of highly shared sequence variants was a sequencing artifact. Relative to equally common others, HLA-associated TCR beta chains showed greater clonal expansion in a later analysis.

Primers: 60 Vbeta forward and 13 Jbeta reverse. TCRdb's copy holds only in-frame clones and misses some; the assay was immunoSEQ multiplex PCR. The data contain nearly 95,000 clones, less than 65% of them seen just once; the ten biggest clones take up around 6.5%. The ends were cut back, 0 bases at V and 1 base at J, with 10 bases in the middle. The CDR3 spans 16 residues. CDR1 and CDR2 (germline): SGHVS, FQNEAQ. Regarding this clone: Antigen unknown.

This sequence originates from a woman in her 30s in good health and CMV-seronegative. The sequenced material came from PBMCs. V and J are TRBV7-8 and TRBJ2-4; D perhaps matches TRBD2 (5 bases). The CDR3: CASSLAIRRAKNIQYF. Here the CDR3 DNA reads TGTGCCAGCAGCTTAGCGATCAGGAGGGCCAAAAACATTCAGTACTTC.